A single sample is the source of the 29 T cell receptor beta chains below, sequenced in a study of blood T cell repertoires in COVID-19. Method: immunoSEQ multiplex PCR; TCRdb's copy keeps in-frame clones and lacks some. The sample comprises 200,000 to 250,000 clones, approximately 75% of which are singletons, and around 9% rests with the top ten. The material sequenced was PBMCs or T cells enriched from blood (not recorded which). These TCRs come from a middle-aged man who had recovered from COVID-19.

The chain is built from TRBV5-1 and TRBJ1-2; D gene uncertain. V gave up 2 bases and J gave up 4 bases, with 12 bases separating them. This CDR3 spans 14 amino acids. Germline CDR1 and CDR2: SGHRS and YFSETQ. CDR3 coding DNA: TGCGCCAGCAGCTTTGGGCAGGCACTCTATGGCTACACCTTC. Protein product: CASSFGQALYGYTF.

This clone has just one count. The V and J genes are TRBV5-4 and TRBJ1-3; the D gene is possibly TRBD1 (5 bases). The CDR3 sequence is 14 residues long. The germline V gene has CDR1 SGHNT and CDR2 YYREEE (reference sequence). Trimming stripped 6 bases from V and 1 base from J, with 11 bases between. CDR3 nucleotides: TGTGCCAGCACCATAGGGGCGTCTGGAAACACCATATATTTT. This gives the protein CASTIGASGNTIYF.

The chain uses TRBV5-1 and TRBJ1-2; the match to TRBD1 covers 7 bases. The V gene end was trimmed by 4 bases and the J gene end by 2 bases; junction bases not matched to a gene: 11. There are 16 residues in the CDR3. Germline values: CDR1 SGHRS, CDR2 YFSETQ. The CDR3 bases are TGCGCCAGCAGCACCGGGACAGCACGGACCAACTATGGCTACACCTTC. Amino acid sequence: CASSTGTARTNYGYTF.

This clone has only a few counts. The chain recombines TRBV5-1 with TRBJ2-1; 7 nucleotides match TRBD1. This CDR3 contains 14 residues. Looked up from germline, CDR1 is SGHRS and CDR2 is YFSETQ. The ends lost 0 bases at V and 9 bases at J; junction bases unmatched: 6. CDR3 DNA sequence: TGCGCCAGCAGCTTGGGACAGGGTAGGGGTGAGCAGTTCTTC. Translated: CASSLGQGRGEQFF.

This chain connects TRBV3-1 (or the pseudogene TRBV3-2) to TRBJ2-7; D remains unclear. The CDR3 extends over 15 amino acids. V lost 1 base to trimming and J lost 0 bases, with 10 bases between them. The germline V gene has CDR1 LGHDT and CDR2 YNNKEL (reference sequence). Written as DNA, the CDR3 is TGTGCCAGCAGCCAAGGCGGCTCACTCTCCTACGAGCAGTACTTC. Protein: CASSQGGSLSYEQYF.

The chain is built from TRBV5-1 and TRBJ2-2, with D possibly being TRBD2 (5 bases). This CDR3 is built from 15 residues. V was shortened by 1 base and J by 1 base, with 8 bases between the two germline ends. The V gene's germline CDR1 is SGHRS and CDR2 YFSETQ. Here the CDR3 DNA reads TGCGCCAGCAGCTTGTTCAGCGGGAACACCGGGGAGCTGTTTTTT. This encodes CASSLFSGNTGELFF.

The chain has TRBV11-2 and TRBJ1-1; TRBD1 is a possible D gene (6 bases). The V gene lost 6 bases and the J gene lost 6 bases, with 17 bases spanning the gap. This CDR3 has 14 amino acids. Germline V gene lookup returns CDR1 SGHAT and CDR2 FQNNGV. In nucleotides, the CDR3 is TGTGCCAGCAGTCAGGGGTATAGAAAAGCTGAAGCTTTCTTT. Translated: CASSQGYRKAEAFF.

The chain joins TRBV25-1 to TRBJ1-1; 9 bases agree with TRBD1. The CDR3 length is 15 residues. Germline-derived CDR1 and CDR2 are MGHDK and SYGVNS. V lost 4 bases, J lost 3 bases, and 6 bases stayed unmatched. CDR3 DNA: TGTGCCAGCAGTGCACAGGGGGCCGGGTACACTGAAGCTTTCTTT. Amino acids: CASSAQGAGYTEAFF.

V is TRBV7-8 and J is TRBJ2-2, with D unresolved. V dropped 3 bases and J dropped 1 base, with 6 bases sitting between them. This CDR3 comprises 14 residues. Germline V gives CDR1 SGHVS, CDR2 FQNEAQ. This chain's CDR3 is CASSFTVNTGELFF. CDR3 coding DNA: TGTGCCAGCAGCTTTACAGTGAACACCGGGGAGCTGTTTTTT.

The rearrangement joins TRBV19 to TRBJ1-1; TRBD1 agrees at 9 bases. From germline, CDR1 is LNHDA and CDR2 SQIVND (reference sequence). The CDR3 has 13 residues. V lost 5 bases and J lost 5; bases outside the gene matches: 3. The CDR3: CASSGQGRTEAFF. In DNA, the CDR3 is TGTGCCAGTAGTGGACAGGGGAGAACTGAAGCTTTCTTT.

The table lists this clone with a few counts. CDR3 bases: TGTGCCAGTAGTATTGCGTCTAGCTCCTACAATGAGCAGTTCTTC. Translating gives CASSIASSSYNEQFF. The rearrangement uses TRBV19 and TRBJ2-1; D not certain. The CDR3 has 15 amino acids. The germline V and J ends were trimmed by 3 bases and 0 bases, with 9 bases remaining between them. CDR1 and CDR2 (germline): LNHDA, SQIVND (reference sequence).

This clone was seen once. The gene calls are TRBV3-1 (or the pseudogene TRBV3-2) and TRBJ2-5; 8 bases agree with TRBD2. Germline trimming cut 3 bases from V and 7 bases from J; bases unmatched to any gene: 4. This CDR3 contains 13 residues. CDR1 is LGHDT and CDR2 is YNNKEL in the germline V gene (reference sequence). CDR3 protein: CASSHSGGTTQYF. The CDR3 coding sequence is TGTGCCAGCAGCCACTCGGGGGGGACGACCCAGTACTTC.

Remarks on this clone: The identical CDR3 is also encoded by other nucleotide sequences in the sample. The chain links TRBV20-1 to TRBJ1-1; D remains unclear. The ends were cut back, 7 bases at V and 1 base at J, with 7 bases in the middle. Germline V lookup: CDR1 DFQATT, CDR2 SNEGSKA (reference sequence). The CDR3 has 11 residues. As DNA, the CDR3 is TGCAGTGTCCCCGGGAACACTGAAGCTTTCTTT. Translated, it gives CSVPGNTEAFF.

V usage is TRBV3-1 (or the pseudogene TRBV3-2) and J usage is TRBJ2-2, with TRBD2 matching 9 bases. The CDR3 sequence is 16 residues long. Germline trimming cut 4 bases from V and 4 bases from J; bases unmatched to any gene: 7. The germline V gene has CDR1 LGHDT and CDR2 YNNKEL (reference sequence). The CDR3 reads CASSRSSGVGTGELFF. CDR3 bases: TGTGCCAGCAGCCGTTCTAGCGGGGTCGGCACCGGGGAGCTGTTTTTT.

V gene TRBV7-2 combines with J gene TRBJ2-7; a possible D gene is TRBD2 (6 bases). This CDR3 has 14 residues. Trimming stripped 3 bases from V and 7 bases from J, with 16 bases between. The germline V gene encodes CDR1 SGHTA and CDR2 FQGNSA. The CDR3 here is CASSFQTGAREQYF. The CDR3 nucleotides are TGTGCCAGCAGCTTCCAGACGGGAGCTCGGGAGCAGTACTTC.

V and J are TRBV11-2 and TRBJ2-1, with D perhaps matching TRBD1 (5 bases). The germline V gene encodes CDR1 SGHAT and CDR2 FQNNGV. The CDR3 runs to 13 residues. Trimming removed 5 bases at V and 9 bases at J, with 14 bases between. The CDR3 nucleotides are TGTGCCAGCAGCCGTACCAGGGTAAGTGAGCAGTTCTTC. Translated: CASSRTRVSEQFF.

This chain links TRBV11-2 with TRBJ1-6; D is possibly TRBD1 (5 bases). CDR1 is SGHAT and CDR2 is FQNNGV in the germline V gene. The CDR3 spans 15 residues. Trimming cost V 0 bases and J 7 bases, with 10 bases left between them. CDR3 DNA sequence: TGTGCCAGCAGCTTAGATGCAGGGAACAATTCACCCCTCCACTTT. Amino acid sequence: CASSLDAGNNSPLHF.

This chain uses TRBV5-1 with TRBJ1-1, with 7 nucleotides matching TRBD1. The germline V gene encodes CDR1 SGHRS and CDR2 YFSETQ. CDR3 size: 15 residues. Unmatched junction bases numbered 13, after V lost 0 bases and J lost 11 bases. The CDR3 DNA follows: TGCGCCAGCAGCTTGGATCCGGGACAGACCTTGGAGGCTTTCTTT. Its translation is CASSLDPGQTLEAFF.

The genes are TRBV5-5 and TRBJ1-5; D not certain. Germline CDR1 reads SGHKS; CDR2 reads YYEKEE (reference sequence). The CDR3 runs to 15 residues. V was trimmed by 4 bases and J by 0 bases, leaving 11 bases between them. The CDR3 nucleotides read TGTGCCAGCAGCCACGGGGATTATAGCAATCAGCCCCAGCATTTT. Its protein product is CASSHGDYSNQPQHF.

The chain employs TRBV5-4 and TRBJ2-1; TRBD1 agrees at 10 bases. CDR3 length: 15 amino acids. From germline, CDR1 is SGHNT and CDR2 YYREEE (reference sequence). The J segment lost 4 bases and the V segment lost 0 bases, leaving 1 base of the junction unmatched. The CDR3 here is CASSLGDRGYNEQFF. For the CDR3, the DNA is TGTGCCAGCAGCTTGGGGGACAGGGGATACAATGAGCAGTTCTTC.

The rearrangement joins TRBV5-6 to TRBJ1-1; no definite D call. The CDR3 has 14 residues. CDR1 SGHDT and CDR2 YYEEEE come from the germline V gene. The V and J ends lost 3 bases and 4 bases respectively, with 13 bases between them. The CDR3 DNA is TGTGCCAGCAGCTCGCGTCGAGGGAGCACTGAAGCTTTCTTT. Protein: CASSSRRGSTEAFF.

The rearrangement uses TRBV7-9 and TRBJ2-5; D uncertain. This CDR3 is built from 14 residues. V was clipped by 1 base and J by 2 bases, with 8 bases between them. Germline CDR1 is SEHNR and CDR2 is FQNEAQ (reference sequence). The CDR3 DNA sequence: TGTGCCAGCAGCTTAGTGAGGTATCAAGAGACCCAGTACTTC. It specifies CASSLVRYQETQYF.

The gene calls are TRBV4-1 and TRBJ1-1; possible D gene TRBD1, 6 bases. Germline CDR1 is MGHRA and CDR2 is YSYEKL. The CDR3 length is 15 residues. V was shortened by 7 bases and J by 1 base, with 16 bases between the two germline ends. The CDR3 spells CASKGGEFGNTEAFF. The CDR3 nucleotides are TGCGCCAGCAAGGGGGGGGAATTTGGGAACACTGAAGCTTTCTTT.

This chain links TRBV5-1 with TRBJ2-5; the match to TRBD1 covers 8 bases. Germline V CDR1 and CDR2: SGHRS, YFSETQ. V dropped 2 bases and J dropped 5; count of bases not matched to a gene: 5. This CDR3 is built from 14 residues. CDR3 amino acids: CASSLAGQGETQYF. The CDR3 DNA sequence: TGCGCCAGCAGCTTAGCCGGACAGGGCGAGACCCAGTACTTC.

This chain links TRBV24-1 with TRBJ2-5; 8 bases fit TRBD2. The CDR3 has 16 amino acids. Germline CDR1 and CDR2: KGHDR and SFDVKD. Trimming removed 12 bases from V and 5 bases from J; junction bases left unmatched: 19. The CDR3 here is CAASPSSAGGLETQYF. In nucleotides, the CDR3 is TGTGCCGCCTCCCCCTCCTCCGCGGGGGGATTGGAGACCCAGTACTTC.

The gene calls are TRBV5-1 and TRBJ2-2; 7 bases map to TRBD1. CDR3 length equals 18 residues. Germline CDR1 SGHRS, CDR2 YFSETQ. J gave up 0 bases and V 5 bases, and 13 bases lay outside the gene matches. For the CDR3, the DNA is TGCGCCAGCAGTCCAACAGGGGTCTACACTTCGAACACCGGGGAGCTGTTTTTT. Amino acid sequence: CASSPTGVYTSNTGELFF.

This chain connects TRBV30 to TRBJ1-6; 8 nucleotides agree with TRBD1. V was clipped by 3 bases and J by 10 bases; unmatched bases: 8. This CDR3 region has 14 residues. In germline, CDR1 is GTSNPN, CDR2 SVGIG (reference sequence). The CDR3 here is CAWSQGQGGSPLHF. The CDR3 bases are TGTGCCTGGAGCCAAGGACAGGGCGGGTCACCCCTCCACTTT.

The rearrangement joins TRBV9 to TRBJ1-2, with 7 positions matching TRBD1. This CDR3 is built from 15 residues. Germline CDR1 and CDR2: SGDLS and YYNGEE. Germline trimming cut 2 bases from V and 4 bases from J; bases unmatched to any gene: 8. The CDR3 DNA reads TGTGCCAGCAGCGTTCCAGGGGGTGGCTCCTATGGCTACACCTTC. Amino acids: CASSVPGGGSYGYTF.

This clone was detected only once. The chain uses TRBV19 and TRBJ1-5; a weak D match, TRBD1 (6 bases). The CDR3 covers 14 residues. V was cut by 6 bases and J by 3 bases, with 12 bases left in between. Looked up from germline, CDR1 is LNHDA and CDR2 is SQIVND (reference sequence). The CDR3 loop reads CASSLDRLNQPQHF. The CDR3 DNA reads TGTGCCAGTAGCCTTGACAGGCTCAATCAGCCCCAGCATTTT.